The T cell receptor beta chain described here comes from a study of blood T cell repertoires in COVID-19. Study context: The analysed material was cDNA or gDNA that came from T cells, B-cell-depleted T cells, or PBMCs.

The sample holds a few counts of this clone. Per the original data handling: Using reference gene primer amplification, nucleated cell counts were estimated. The method was immunoSEQ multiplex PCR; TCRdb's version includes in-frame clones alone and lacks a portion of them. Clone size and the V and J calls come from that table; the DNA yielded D and trimming. This table has about 27,000 clones, about 71% appearing once. The receptor comes from a man between 60 and 75 years old with active or convalescent COVID-19. Source material: peripheral blood.

CDR3 loop: CASSFSENQPQHF. Written as DNA, the CDR3 is TGTGCCAGCAGCTTTTCAGAAAATCAGCCCCAGCATTTT. The chain recombines TRBV7-9 with TRBJ1-5; D gene unclear. The CDR3 extends over 13 amino acids. Between the trimmed V and J ends, which lost 3 bases and 4 bases, there was a span of 7 bases. CDR1 and CDR2 from the germline V gene are SEHNR and FQNEAQ (reference sequence).